Detailed here is one T cell receptor beta chain. Its target is unknown. CD45RO/CCR7/CD25/CD127/CD95/CD27 separated CD4+ naive, central memory, regulatory and stem cell-like memory cells by sorting. The data stem from a study of beta chain features in type 1 diabetes. Study-wide findings and caveats: Shortening that was moderate but significant affected the TCRB CDR3s of Type 1 diabetes patients in all four CD4+ subsets. Since sequencing was performed on cDNA, cells with high TCR expression could be over-represented. Insertion counts at VDJ junctions were lower in type 1 diabetes patients, who also showed more deletions there.

The entirety of the isolated RNA underwent reverse transcription, so expressed TCRB transcripts were sequenced. The assay was immunoSEQ multiplex PCR, and TCRdb's table has in-frame clones only and misses some. The sample contains tens of thousands of clones, around 53% of which appear only once. The origin of this receptor is a woman in her thirties or forties with type 1 diabetes. Sequencing was done on a sample of Tregs from blood.

In DNA form, the CDR3 reads TGCGCCAGCAGCTTTCAGGGGGCAGAGGAAAAACTGTTTTTT. Protein sequence: CASSFQGAEEKLFF. The chain combines TRBV5-1 with TRBJ1-4; 8 bases are shared with TRBD1. Germline V gene sequence: CDR1 SGHRS, CDR2 YFSETQ. The CDR3 has 14 residues. With V trimmed by 2 bases and J by 8 bases, 5 bases remained unmatched.